This T cell receptor (beta chain) appears in the sequencing data of a study of shared clonotypes between healthy human individuals. General study findings and limits: Rarefaction curves obtained for sorted subsets showed sequencing incomplete despite large depth.

This clone appeared once. Its antigen is still unknown. There are 16 residues in the CDR3. Trimming cost V 6 bases and J 3 bases; bases outside gene matches: 10. Germline CDR1 is ENHRY and CDR2 is SYGVKD. Repertoires were generated with immunoSEQ multiplex PCR, while TCRdb's copy carries only in-frame clones and drops some. The table lists some 300,000 clones, 70% to 75% of them singletons. The J gene is TRBJ2-5, the V gene TRBV10-3, with 10 bases that match TRBD2. The sequence was collected from a man younger than 40 in good health. Specimen: memory CD4+ T cells sorted from blood. The subset: CD45RA-negative fraction. CDR3 DNA sequence: TGTGCCATCAGCGACATTCTAGCGGGAGAAGAAGAGACCCAGTACTTC. Translated, it gives CAISDILAGEEETQYF.